The 20 T cell receptor beta chains reported below all come from one sample, sequenced in a study of T cells in Graves' hyperthyroidism and ophthalmopathy. TCR beta CDR3 regions were amplified from RNA. The HTBI primer set was used in a first-round RT-PCR of the TCR CDR3. TCRdb recomputed calls from the multiplex PCR reads with MiXCR, one row per CDR3 protein. This table has 400,000 to 600,000 distinct CDR3 sequences, about 16% appearing once. Sequencing used blood. These TCRs come from a woman aged 25-40 years with Graves' ophthalmopathy.

This clonotype appeared a few times. This chain uses TRBV6-4 with TRBJ2-7, with a possible D match to TRBD1 (6 bases). Trimming stripped 4 bases from V and 0 bases from J, with 13 bases between. CDR3 length equals 15 residues. CDR1 is MRHNA, CDR2 SNTAGT, per germline. CDR3 region: CASSVFGGSSYEQYF. DNA of the CDR3: TGTGCCAGCAGTGTTTTTGGGGGCAGCTCCTACGAGCAGTACTTC.

This clonotype has ten or more counts. The chain employs TRBV18 and TRBJ1-2, with 9 bases that match TRBD1. This CDR3 region has 14 residues. The germline CDR1 and CDR2 sequences are KGHSH and LQKENI. V was pared by 4 bases and J by 8 bases, with 8 bases of the junction left unmatched. The CDR3 DNA is TGTGCCAGCTCACGACAACAGGGGGCGGAAGGCTACACCTTC. Amino acid sequence: CASSRQQGAEGYTF. The entire variable domain, with the rest obtained from reference TRBV18 and TRBJ1-2, is as follows: NAGVMQNPRHLVRRRGQEARLRCSPMKGHSHVYWYRQLPEEGLKFMVYLQKENIIDESGMPKERFSAEFPKEGPSILRIQQVVRGDSAAYFCASSRQQGAEGYTFGSGTRLTVV.

As for this clonotype: Just one base apart from a much larger clone, this may be a read error. The genes are TRBV12-3 or TRBV12-4 and TRBJ2-7; TRBD2 agrees at 8 bases. The CDR3 loop spans 13 amino acids. CDR3 region: CVSGPAGVGEQYF. The CDR3 DNA reads as TGTGTCAGCGGACCAGCGGGAGTTGGCGAGCAGTACTTC.

This clonotype was seen a handful of times. This rearrangement joins TRBV5-6 to TRBJ2-1; 7 bases are a match to TRBD2. The CDR3 has 16 residues. Germline CDR1 reads SGHDT; CDR2 reads YYEEEE. Unmatched junction bases numbered 11, after V lost 1 base and J lost 7 bases. Written as DNA, the CDR3 is TGTGCCAGCAGCTTGTCGTTCGCGCTAGCGGAAAATGAGCAGTTCTTC. Protein: CASSLSFALAENEQFF. The full variable domain, in which reference TRBV5-6 and TRBJ2-1 provide the parts outside the CDR3, is DAGVTQSPTHLIKTRGQQVTLRCSPKSGHDTVSWYQQALGQGPQFIFQYYEEEERQRGNFPDRFSGHQFPNYSSELNVNALLLGDSALYLCASSLSFALAENEQFFGPGTRLTVL.

The gene calls are TRBV27 and TRBJ2-2; 9 nucleotides line up with TRBD2. Trimming removed 5 bases from V and 4 bases from J; junction bases left unmatched: 8. The CDR3 totals 16 residues. Germline V gene lookup returns CDR1 MNHEY and CDR2 SMNVEV (reference sequence). The CDR3 loop is CASSPFSGRSTGELFF. CDR3 nucleotide sequence: TGTGCCAGCAGTCCTTTTAGCGGGAGATCCACCGGGGAGCTGTTTTTT.

A few counts support this clonotype. The chain carries TRBV7-2 and TRBJ2-2; 8 bases line up with TRBD1. The CDR3 covers 17 residues. With 5 bases clipped from V and 1 base from J, the junction kept 9 bases outside the gene matches. Germline CDR1 and CDR2: SGHTA and FQGNSA. The DNA for the CDR3 is TGTGCCAGCAGCCCCCAACCGACAGGGGTGAACACCGGGGAGCTGTTTTTT. It codes for CASSPQPTGVNTGELFF.

This clonotype was seen a few times. This rearrangement joins TRBV28 to TRBJ2-7; TRBD1 agrees at 10 bases. Losses at the gene ends were 6 bases for V and 2 bases for J; bases not matched to a gene: 13. The CDR3 loop spans 17 amino acids. Germline values: CDR1 MDHEN, CDR2 SYDVKM. The CDR3 reads CASSSLIPGTGAYEQYF. The CDR3, as DNA: TGTGCCAGCAGCTCACTTATTCCCGGGACAGGGGCCTACGAGCAGTACTTC.

This clonotype was counted only a few times. J is TRBJ1-4 and V is TRBV4-3; unclear D gene. Trimming shortened V by 3 bases and J by 7 bases, and 9 bases separated the two germline ends. The V gene's germline CDR1 is LGHNA and CDR2 YSLEER. This CDR3 spans 13 amino acids. Here the CDR3 reads CASSQAAGEKLFF. CDR3 DNA sequence: TGCGCCAGCAGCCAGGCCGCGGGTGAAAAACTGTTTTTT.

At least ten counts were recorded for this clonotype. CDR3: CASIPGRADSGEQFF. The DNA of the CDR3 is TGTGCCAGCATCCCCGGGAGGGCCGATAGTGGTGAGCAGTTCTTC. The chain couples TRBV12-3 or TRBV12-4 to TRBJ2-1; 8 bases line up with TRBD2. The CDR3 sequence is 15 residues long. Losses at the gene ends were 7 bases for V and 9 bases for J; bases not matched to a gene: 14.

This clonotype showed up many times. V and J are TRBV5-6 and TRBJ2-2; D gene ambiguous. Per germline, CDR1 SGHDT and CDR2 YYEEEE. CDR3 length equals 15 residues. The V and J ends lost 0 bases and 4 bases respectively, with 10 bases between them. CDR3 amino acids: CASSLVSRSTGELFF. CDR3 bases: TGTGCCAGCAGCTTGGTTAGCCGGAGCACCGGGGAGCTGTTTTTT.

This sequence joins TRBV20-1 and TRBJ2-5; D is perhaps TRBD1 or TRBD2 (6 bases each). Germline-derived CDR1 and CDR2 are DFQATT and SNEGSKA (reference sequence). V lost 5 bases and J 2 bases, leaving 12 bases between the germline ends. The CDR3 has 13 amino acids. The chain's CDR3 is CSAPGAGQETQYF. Written as DNA, the CDR3 is TGCAGTGCTCCGGGGGCAGGGCAAGAGACCCAGTACTTC.

This clonotype was seen a few times. The J gene is TRBJ2-5, the V gene TRBV5-4; the match to TRBD2 covers 8 bases. CDR1 SGHNT and CDR2 YYREEE come from the germline V gene (reference sequence). V dropped 5 bases and J dropped 3; count of bases not matched to a gene: 6. The CDR3 loop spans 14 amino acids. CDR3 in DNA: TGTGCCAGCAGTCCCATGACTAGCGAAGAGACCCAGTACTTC. Its protein is CASSPMTSEETQYF.

This clonotype was found many times. V and J are TRBV27 and TRBJ2-7; TRBD2 might be the D (6 bases). CDR3 length: 13 residues. V dropped 6 bases and J dropped 2 bases, with 11 bases sitting between them. CDR1 is MNHEY, CDR2 SMNVEV, per germline (reference sequence). Here the CDR3 reads CASRRLGPYEQYF. The DNA for the CDR3 is TGTGCCAGCAGGCGACTAGGGCCCTACGAGCAGTACTTC.

The V call is TRBV27, the J call TRBJ2-5, with D perhaps given as TRBD1 or TRBD2 (5 bases each). V was trimmed by 8 bases and J by 1 base, leaving 17 bases between them. Germline V gene sequence: CDR1 MNHEY, CDR2 SMNVEV (reference sequence). CDR3 length equals 15 residues. CDR3 nucleotide sequence: TGTGCCAGCCAAGAGGGTACAGGCGTCCAAGAGACCCAGTACTTC. Translating gives CASQEGTGVQETQYF.

The table lists this clonotype with many counts. The chain combines TRBV4-3 with TRBJ2-4; no definite D call. Looked up from germline, CDR1 is LGHNA and CDR2 is YSLEER. This CDR3 comprises 14 residues. V gave up 0 bases and J gave up 4 bases, with 7 bases separating them. CDR3 DNA sequence: TGCGCCAGCAGCCAAGATCGGATGAAAAACATTCAGTACTTC. Residues: CASSQDRMKNIQYF.

At least ten counts were recorded for this clonotype. This sequence joins TRBV6-1 and TRBJ1-2; D perhaps matches TRBD1 (5 bases). The CDR3 is 14 residues long. Trimming removed 4 bases from V and 1 base from J, with 10 bases in between. The germline CDR1 and CDR2 sequences are MNHNS and SASEGT. The CDR3 here is CASSGGRGNYGYTF. CDR3 sequence (DNA): TGTGCCAGCAGTGGGGGACGCGGTAACTATGGCTACACCTTC.

There are many counts of this clonotype. This chain uses TRBV7-3 with TRBJ2-1, with 9 bases that match TRBD2. Germline-derived CDR1 and CDR2 are SGHTA and FQGTGA. V shed 5 bases, J shed 1 base, and the junction held 3 bases outside the gene matches. This CDR3 comprises 15 residues. The CDR3 sequence is CASSLSGRSYNEQFF. The CDR3 DNA sequence: TGTGCCAGCAGCCTTAGCGGGAGATCCTACAATGAGCAGTTCTTC.

This clonotype was detected many times. In DNA form, the CDR3 reads TGTGCCAGCAGCCAAGTGCTAACTCCGGGACTAGGTGAGGATACGCAGTATTTT. This translates into CASSQVLTPGLGEDTQYF. The gene calls are TRBV3-2 and TRBJ2-3; the D call of TRBD2 is as the table states it, not checked on the DNA. TRBV3-2 represents a pseudogene. The CDR3 has 18 amino acids.

The chain carries TRBV12-3 or TRBV12-4 and TRBJ2-2, with 8 bases matching TRBD1. Losses at the gene ends were 3 bases for V and 5 bases for J; bases not matched to a gene: 5. This CDR3 comprises 15 residues. CDR3 nucleotide sequence: TGTGCCAGCAGTTTGACAGGGGTTAGGACCGGGGAGCTGTTTTTT. Its protein is CASSLTGVRTGELFF.

The chain is built from TRBV6-2 or TRBV6-3 and TRBJ2-1, with 9 nucleotides matching TRBD2. V was clipped by 5 bases and J by 5 bases; unmatched bases: 10. The germline V gene has CDR1 MNHEY and CDR2 SVGEGT. This CDR3 spans 16 amino acids. DNA of the CDR3: TGTGCCAGCAGTGATCCTCTAGCGGGATCCAACAATGAGCAGTTCTTC. It yields the protein CASSDPLAGSNNEQFF.